This entry lists 18 T cell receptor beta chains sequenced from one sample in a study of blood T cell repertoires in COVID-19. Profiled with immunoSEQ multiplex PCR; TCRdb holds only in-frame clones, not every one. The sample lists some 190,000 clones; roughly 88% were seen once. The source material was peripheral blood. The receptors stem from a man older than 75 with COVID-19, enrolled during active disease.

This clone came up once. This chain connects TRBV2 to TRBJ1-1; D is ambiguous. The length of the CDR3 is 13 residues. In germline, CDR1 is SNHLY, CDR2 FYNNEI. With 6 bases removed from V and 4 bases from J, the gap between germline ends came to 12 bases. The CDR3 is CASRGGDGTEAFF. Here the CDR3 DNA reads TGTGCCAGCAGAGGCGGTGATGGCACTGAAGCTTTCTTT. The variable domain in full, with the rest retrieved from reference TRBV2 and TRBJ1-1, is EPEVTQTPSHQVTQMGQEVILRCVPISNHLYFYWYRQILGQKVEFLVSFYNNEISEKSEIFDDQFSVERPDGSNFTLKIRSTKLEDSAMYFCASRGGDGTEAFFGQGTRLTVV.

This chain links TRBV5-6 with TRBJ2-1, with D uncertain. The germline V and J ends were trimmed by 0 bases and 5 bases, with 3 bases remaining between them. Germline-derived CDR1 and CDR2 are SGHDT and YYEEEE. This CDR3 comprises 12 residues. CDR3 DNA sequence: TGTGCCAGCAGCTTGGTTAACAATGAGCAGTTCTTC. Translation gives CASSLVNNEQFF.

The V gene is TRBV20-1, the J gene TRBJ1-5; D gene unclear. The V gene lost 5 bases and the J gene lost 2 bases, with 4 bases spanning the gap. This CDR3 region has 11 residues. Germline values: CDR1 DFQATT, CDR2 SNEGSKA (reference sequence). CDR3 bases: TGCAGTGCTTCTGGCAATCAGCCCCAGCATTTT. This sequence encodes CSASGNQPQHF.

The V gene is TRBV7-2, the J gene TRBJ2-5; possibly TRBD1 for D (5 bases). The CDR3 totals 13 residues. Germline V gene sequence: CDR1 SGHTA, CDR2 FQGNSA. V lost 3 bases and J 5 bases, leaving 10 bases between the germline ends. The CDR3 DNA sequence: TGTGCCAGCAGCTTCAGGGTTTGGGAGACCCAGTACTTC. As protein: CASSFRVWETQYF.

This chain joins TRBV3-1 (or the pseudogene TRBV3-2) and TRBJ2-3; 7 nucleotides align to TRBD2. CDR1 LGHDT and CDR2 YNNKEL come from the germline V gene (reference sequence). Trimming took 0 bases from V and 8 from J; bases not matched to a gene: 2. The CDR3 covers 13 residues. CDR3 sequence reads: CASSQDWGGTQYF. Here the CDR3 DNA reads TGTGCCAGCAGCCAAGATTGGGGGGGTACGCAGTATTTT.

The sample holds one count of this clone. This chain links TRBV28 with TRBJ1-5; D unclear. Germline CDR1 is MDHEN and CDR2 is SYDVKM. Trimming cost V 5 bases and J 6 bases, with 5 bases left between them. CDR3 length: 11 residues. This chain's CDR3 is CASSLSQPQHF. CDR3 bases: TGTGCCAGCAGTCTAAGTCAGCCCCAGCATTTT.

The sample holds a few counts of this clone. The chain uses TRBV5-1 and TRBJ2-3, with a possible D match to TRBD2 (6 bases). Germline-derived CDR1 and CDR2 are SGHRS and YFSETQ. Trimming stripped 4 bases from V and 2 bases from J, with 11 bases between. The CDR3 runs 14 residues. CDR3 DNA sequence: TGCGCCAGCAGCCGGGACTCCTCCACAGATACGCAGTATTTT. It codes for CASSRDSSTDTQYF. The full variable domain, with the rest looked up from reference TRBV5-1 and TRBJ2-3, is KAGVTQTPRYLIKTRGQQVTLSCSPISGHRSVSWYQQTPGQGLQFLFEYFSETQRNKGNFPGRFSGRQFSNSRSEMNVSTLELGDSALYLCASSRDSSTDTQYFGPGTRLTVL.

A few counts support this clone. The rearrangement uses TRBV5-8 and TRBJ1-2, with TRBD1 as a possible D gene (5 bases). The V gene lost 10 bases and the J gene lost 5 bases, with 15 bases spanning the gap. The CDR3 runs 12 residues. Per the germline V gene, CDR1 is SGHTS and CDR2 is YDEGEE. The DNA of the CDR3 is TGTGCCGACAGCCCCGGACGATATGGCTACACCTTC. Translated: CADSPGRYGYTF.

The chain couples TRBV28 to TRBJ2-5; the D is unclear. The CDR3 totals 13 residues. Per germline, CDR1 MDHEN and CDR2 SYDVKM. Trimming took 6 bases from V and 5 from J, leaving 13 bases between them. The CDR3 DNA reads as TGTGCCAGCAGCCCCGTGTACCGGGAGACCCAGTACTTC. This sequence encodes CASSPVYRETQYF.

J is TRBJ1-5 and V is TRBV19; D is uncertain. Trimming removed 1 base from V and 0 bases from J, with 13 bases in between. The CDR3 has 17 residues. The germline CDR1 and CDR2 sequences are LNHDA and SQIVND (reference sequence). In DNA form, the CDR3 reads TGTGCCAGTAGTATAGTCCCCGACATTTATAGCAATCAGCCCCAGCATTTT. It specifies CASSIVPDIYSNQPQHF.

J is TRBJ2-7 and V is TRBV15, with D possibly matching TRBD2 (5 bases). This CDR3 spans 13 amino acids. Germline CDR1 is LNHNV and CDR2 is YYDKDF (reference sequence). V lost 0 bases and J 7 bases, leaving 10 bases between the germline ends. CDR3: CATSRDKWEEQYF. The CDR3 nucleotides read TGTGCCACCAGCAGAGACAAGTGGGAGGAGCAGTACTTC.

The chain has TRBV4-2 and TRBJ1-2, with TRBD1 identical over 9 bases. CDR3 length equals 14 residues. V lost 5 bases and J lost 3; bases outside the gene matches: 4. Per germline, CDR1 LGHNA and CDR2 YNFKEQ. In DNA, the CDR3 is TGTGCCAGCAGCGGAACAGGGGGCTACTATGGCTACACCTTC. This translates into CASSGTGGYYGYTF.

This clone is a singleton in its sample. This chain links TRBV5-4 with TRBJ1-6; the match to TRBD1 covers 9 bases. The CDR3 contains 16 residues. Germline CDR1 is SGHNT and CDR2 is YYREEE (reference sequence). V lost 1 base and J lost 6; bases outside the gene matches: 5. The CDR3 spells CASSLPLGQGNSPLHF. The CDR3 region has the DNA TGTGCCAGCAGCTTGCCCTTGGGACAGGGTAATTCACCCCTCCACTTT.

V gene TRBV12-5 combines with J gene TRBJ2-3; 7 nucleotides match TRBD1. This CDR3 has 18 amino acids. V lost 0 bases to trimming and J lost 3 bases; unmatched junction nucleotides: 12. The germline V gene has CDR1 LGHNT and CDR2 FRNRAP. CDR3 sequence: CASGLVPTGNSRTDTQYF. The CDR3 DNA follows: TGTGCTAGTGGTTTGGTACCGACAGGGAACAGTAGGACAGATACGCAGTATTTT.

The V call is TRBV5-1, the J call TRBJ1-5; D is possibly TRBD1 (6 bases). Looked up from germline, CDR1 is SGHRS and CDR2 is YFSETQ. V shed 4 bases and J shed 3 bases, with 20 bases lying between them. The CDR3 has 17 residues. The CDR3 nucleotides are TGCGCCAGCAGCAGTCTAAGGACAAGGGGGAACAATCAGCCCCAGCATTTT. Translated: CASSSLRTRGNNQPQHF. Filled out from reference TRBV5-1 and TRBJ1-5, the complete variable domain reads KAGVTQTPRYLIKTRGQQVTLSCSPISGHRSVSWYQQTPGQGLQFLFEYFSETQRNKGNFPGRFSGRQFSNSRSEMNVSTLELGDSALYLCASSSLRTRGNNQPQHFGDGTRLSIL.

This clone was seen only once. The V call is TRBV4-2, the J call TRBJ2-5; weak D call: TRBD1 (7 bases). With 4 bases removed from V and 4 bases from J, the gap between germline ends came to 19 bases. The CDR3 covers 16 residues. Per germline, CDR1 LGHNA and CDR2 YNFKEQ. Here the CDR3 DNA reads TGTGCCAGCAGCCTAGCCTCTAACCAGGGGGGAGAGACCCAGTACTTC. Translation gives CASSLASNQGGETQYF.

The chain uses TRBV6-5 and TRBJ1-4; tentatively, D is TRBD1 (6 bases). The CDR3 covers 14 residues. V was pared by 5 bases and J by 0 bases, with 7 bases between. From germline, CDR1 is MNHEY and CDR2 SVGAGI. The CDR3 loop is CASSTGSTNEKLFF. The CDR3 DNA sequence: TGTGCCAGCAGTACAGGGTCAACTAATGAAAAACTGTTTTTT.

The chain recombines TRBV6-5 with TRBJ1-6; 10 nucleotides align to TRBD1. CDR3 length equals 14 residues. Germline V CDR1 and CDR2: MNHEY, SVGAGI. The V and J ends lost 7 bases and 10 bases, in that order; junction bases with no gene match: 7. The CDR3 protein is CASTRTGGRSPLHF. The CDR3, as DNA: TGTGCCAGCACACGGACAGGGGGGCGATCACCCCTCCACTTT.